The source of this TCR beta chain is a study of identical twins. This clonotype turned up a few times. Using its own MiXCR run on the 5' RACE reads, TCRdb lists one record per CDR3 protein. Here the sample spans 500,000 to 600,000 distinct CDR3 sequences, about 20% being singletons. This same sample was also taken into another study, of T cells expressing NK-cell markers. As reported in that work: Topping the CD3+CD56-NKG2C+ fraction as well were these clonotypes, in a handful of donors.

The receptor was isolated from a woman under 30 in good health. Source material: CD4+ T cells sorted from blood.

The CDR3 bases are TGTGCCAGCAGAAAATGGAGGTTCACTGAAGCTTTCTTT. The encoded protein is CASRKWRFTEAFF. The rearrangement links TRBV6-1 to TRBJ1-1; the D is unclear. Trimming removed 6 bases from V and 4 bases from J, with 12 bases in between. The CDR3 runs 13 residues. From germline, CDR1 is MNHNS and CDR2 SASEGT.